The entry that follows covers one T cell receptor (beta chain) sequence. Its antigen target is currently unknown. No base quality values were provided; no much bigger clone lies one nucleotide off. The sample comes from a study of CD8 T cells in Susac syndrome (dated by TCRdb to between 2018 and 2021). Describing the broader study: The study used repertoire sequencing to test whether antigen drove CD8+ T cell activation and differentiation in Susac syndrome. Broader findings and caveats from the paper: The study acknowledged that relatively few individuals were included in the TCR sequencing and HLA analysis.

Peripheral blood CD8+ and CD4+ T cells from healthy donors, Susac syndrome patients and multiple sclerosis patients were profiled using high-throughput TCR beta sequencing. Multiple sclerosis controls were treatment-naive patients with stable or active relapsing-remitting disease fulfilling revised McDonald criteria. Bulk CD8+ and CD4+ T cells were purified magnetically by negative isolation, whereas CD8+ TEMRA cells were enriched by FACS. Blood was drawn into EDTA tubes, processed within 24 hours, and PBMCs were isolated by density gradient centrifugation. PBMCs intended for TCR sequencing were cryopreserved in liquid nitrogen and thawed later in a water bath at 37 degrees C. The sorted or isolated CD4+, CD8+ and CD8+ TEMRA cells reached a purity of at least 90%. RNA was extracted using the RNeasy kit, and about 0.45 to 1 ug of the RNA was reverse transcribed with random hexamers. The immunoSEQ multiplex PCR assay, which covers 54 Vbeta and 13 Jbeta segments, was used to amplify TCR beta CDR3 regions. PCR amplification bias was corrected using a synthetic template baseline for primer optimization and computational correction. In the source study's methods: Reads were annotated to V, D and J genes according to IMGT and were analyzed with immunoSEQ Analyzer, with only productive sequences retained. Clonality was computed as one minus Shannon entropy normalized by log2 of the number of productive unique sequences. For each patient and control, public and private clones were evaluated within the 100 most prevalent clones. Clones were defined as Susac-specific when absent from the healthy and MS cohorts, from approximately 1,100 published viral clones and from other ImmuneACCESS disease sequences. The raw public reads went through TCRdb reprocessing: fastp at Q25, MiXCR clone calling, in-frame beta chains kept. Rows with one shared CDR3 protein collapse into an entry with the most common genes and DNA. None of the V and J calls come from the authors' own analysis; TCRdb made them. The sample contains hundreds of thousands of distinct CDR3 sequences, 95% of them found a single time. 0.085% to 0.1% of the sample is held by the ten biggest clonotypes.

V lost 5 bases and J lost 0 bases; the stretch between them is 13 bases long. The CDR3 spans 15 residues, from the cysteine through the phenylalanine. This entry keeps only the CDR3 DNA: 45 bases, framed from base 1. This clonotype was obtained from a human donor with multiple sclerosis. Sequenced material: CD4+ T cells from PBMCs. This receptor chain uses TRBV12-3 or TRBV12-4 and TRBJ1-2, with the D gene not clear enough to name. The CDR3 loop reads CASSLTLEANYGYTF. The nucleotide sequence reads as follows: TGTGCCAGCAGTCTGACACTCGAAGCTAACTATGGCTACACCTTC.